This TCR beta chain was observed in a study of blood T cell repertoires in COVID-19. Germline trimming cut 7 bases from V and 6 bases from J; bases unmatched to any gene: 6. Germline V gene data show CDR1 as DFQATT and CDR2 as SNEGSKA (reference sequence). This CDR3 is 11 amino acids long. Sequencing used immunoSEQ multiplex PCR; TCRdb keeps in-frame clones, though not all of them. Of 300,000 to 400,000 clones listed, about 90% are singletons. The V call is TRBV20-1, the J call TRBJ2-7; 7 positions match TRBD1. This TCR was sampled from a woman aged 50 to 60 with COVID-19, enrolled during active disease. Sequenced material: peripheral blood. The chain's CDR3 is CSGQGISEQYF. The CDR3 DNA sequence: TGCAGTGGACAGGGAATCAGCGAGCAGTACTTC.